This TCR beta chain came from a study of patients and donors after allogeneic stem cell transplantation. A single record per CDR3 protein comes from TCRdb applying MiXCR to the RT-PCR reads. The sample shows approximately 150,000 distinct CDR3 sequences, about 32% of them seen only once. In its sample, this clonotype was seen a few times. From germline, CDR1 is SGHTA and CDR2 FQGNSA. With 4 bases removed from V and 5 bases from J, the gap between germline ends came to 15 bases. The CDR3 is 15 residues long. The clonotype originates from a human donor who was either an allogeneic HSCT recipient or a stem cell or donor lymphocyte infusion donor (not recorded which). It is not recorded whose cells these are; they may come from a transplant donor. The V gene is TRBV7-2, the J gene TRBJ1-3; no clear D. The sample taken for sequencing was blood, either unsorted or a sorted T cell fraction (not recorded which). In nucleotides, the CDR3 is TGTGCCAGCAGCTCTGGACCGGAGTCCAGAAACACCATATATTTT. This translates into CASSSGPESRNTIYF.